The rows below give T cell receptor beta chains drawn from one sample of a study of T cells in Graves' hyperthyroidism and ophthalmopathy. TCRdb analysed the multiplex PCR reads with MiXCR anew, one entry per CDR3 protein. The table shows 500,000 or so distinct CDR3 sequences, with 17% occurring only once. Sequencing input: blood. The receptors stem from a woman aged 18-29 years with Graves' ophthalmopathy. The CDR3 runs from the conserved cysteine through the conserved F or W. D genes are given only for firm matches. Clone size, where shown, is once, few, many, or a class for clones that have expanded.

TRBV2	TRBD2	many	TRBJ2-7	TGTGCCAGCAGTGAAGAGTCTGGACTAGCGGGAGGCGAGCAGTACTTC	CASSEESGLAGGEQYF
TRBV20-1	TRBD2	many	TRBJ2-3	TGCAGGGGGAAGAGCGGGAGCGGAGATACGCAGTATTTT	CRGKSGSGDTQYF
TRBV5-1	.	many	TRBJ1-1	TGCGCCAGCAGCTTGACCTTTTATGAGGGGACTGAAGCTTTCTTT	CASSLTFYEGTEAFF
TRBV2	.	many	TRBJ1-5	TGTGCCAGCAGTGAAGGTGGGGGACTTAATCAGCCCCAGCATTTT	CASSEGGGLNQPQHF
TRBV2	TRBD1	many	TRBJ1-1	TGTGCCAGCAGTGAAGCGCGTGACAGGGTTGAAGCTTTCTTT	CASSEARDRVEAFF
TRBV4-3	.	few	TRBJ1-2	TGCGCCAGCAGCCAAGAAGGTATCAGCTATGGCTACACCTTC	CASSQEGISYGYTF
TRBV6-1	.	many	TRBJ2-3	TGTGCCAGCAGTGAAGGGGGGTCCGATACGCAGTATTTT	CASSEGGSDTQYF
TRBV3-1	.	many	TRBJ2-7	TGTGCCAGCAGCCAAGATTGGGGGGCAGAACTCTACGAGCAGTACTTC	CASSQDWGAELYEQYF
TRBV19	TRBD2	few	TRBJ2-3	TGTGCCAGTAGTCTACGACTAGCGGGAGTGGGAGATACGCAGTATTTT	CASSLRLAGVGDTQYF
TRBV28	TRBD1	many	TRBJ2-5	TGTGCCAGCAGTGTACCGGGACAGGAAGAGACCCAGTACTTC	CASSVPGQEETQYF
TRBV28	.	many	TRBJ2-3	TGTGCCAGCACTCCCCCCCCGGGATCAAGCACAGATACGCAGTATTTT	CASTPPPGSSTDTQYF
TRBV20-1	.	many	TRBJ1-1	TGCAGTGCTAGCCCTTCCCCGAGAACTGAAGCTTTCTTT	CSASPSPRTEAFF
TRBV29-1	.	many	TRBJ1-1	TGCAGCGTTGCGATGGGGACTGAAGCTTTCTTT	CSVAMGTEAFF
TRBV6-1	.	many	TRBJ2-2	TGTGCCAGCAGTAACCCGGGGAGAGGCGCGGGCACCGGGGAGCTGTTTTTT	CASSNPGRGAGTGELFF
TRBV28	.	few	TRBJ2-7	TGTGCCAGCCAACGGGGGCTCTACGAGCAGTACTTC	CASQRGLYEQYF
TRBV24-1	.	.	TRBJ2-1	TGTGCCACCAGTGATTTTTCCCAGGCACCCTACAATGAGCAGTTCTTC	CATSDFSQAPYNEQFF
TRBV3-1	.	.	TRBJ2-1	TGTGCCAGCAGCCAAGTGGGGCAGGGCAACAATGAGCAGTTCTTC	CASSQVGQGNNEQFF
TRBV3-1	.	many	TRBJ1-1	TGTGCCAGCAGCCAACAGGGCCAGTCAAACACTGAAGCTTTCTTT	CASSQQGQSNTEAFF
TRBV3-1	TRBD2	.	TRBJ2-7	TGTGCCAGCAGCCATAGGCTAGCGGGGATGTACGAGCAGTACTTC	CASSHRLAGMYEQYF
TRBV24-1	.	.	TRBJ2-1	TGTGCCACCAGTCCCGGGCGCTCCTACAATGAGCAGTTCTTC	CATSPGRSYNEQFF
TRBV11-2	.	many	TRBJ2-6	TGTGCCAGCAGCCAAGGGATGGCTTCTGGGGCCAACGTCCTGACTTTC	CASSQGMASGANVLTF
TRBV27	.	many	TRBJ2-7	TGTGCCAGCAGATACACAGGGCAGGTTTACGAGCAGTACTTC	CASRYTGQVYEQYF
TRBV12-3/TRBV12-4	TRBD1	many	TRBJ1-4	TGTGCCAGCAGCCGACAGGGGCGGGAAAAACTGTTTTTT	CASSRQGREKLFF
TRBV11-2	TRBD2	many	TRBJ2-1	TGTGCCAGCAGCCGGACGACTAGCGGGTATCGGGATGAGCAGTTCTTC	CASSRTTSGYRDEQFF
TRBV20-1	TRBD1	many	TRBJ2-3	TGCAGTGCTAGATCTCCCGGGACAGGGGGCGCAGATACGCAGTATTTT	CSARSPGTGGADTQYF
TRBV4-3	.	few	TRBJ2-7	TGCGCCAGCAGCCAAGGGAGGCAGTACGAGCAGTACTTC	CASSQGRQYEQYF
TRBV6-1	TRBD1	.	TRBJ1-1	TGTGCCAGCAGAATCCGGGACAGGGGGAAATTAACTGAAGCTTTCTTT	CASRIRDRGKLTEAFF
TRBV11-2	.	many	TRBJ2-5	TGTGCCAGCAGACCCCGGGACCCAAGCGGACAAGAGACCCAGTACTTC	CASRPRDPSGQETQYF
TRBV5-5	.	once	TRBJ2-7	TGTGCCAGCAGCCGGGGGTTTTTCCTCTACGAGCAGTACTTC	CASSRGFFLYEQYF
TRBV5-6	TRBD1	few	TRBJ1-2	TGTGCCAGCAGCAGGACAGGTTGGAGCTATGGCTACACCTTC	CASSRTGWSYGYTF
TRBV11-3	TRBD2	.	TRBJ2-2	TGTGCCAGCAGCGAGCGGGACAGATCTAGCGGGAGGCCCGGGGAGCTGTTTTTT	CASSERDRSSGRPGELFF
TRBV5-1	.	.	TRBJ2-5	TGCGCCAGCAGCTTGGATAGGGCCCGAAAGGGGGAGACCCAGTACTTC	CASSLDRARKGETQYF
TRBV28	TRBD2	.	TRBJ2-7	TGTGCCAGCAGTTTAATGGCGGGGGACTACGAGCAGTACTTC	CASSLMAGDYEQYF
TRBV28	.	few	TRBJ1-6	TGTGCCAGCGGACCGGACTCCTATAATTCACCCCTCCACTTT	CASGPDSYNSPLHF
TRBV7-8	TRBD2	few	TRBJ2-7	TGTGCCAGCAGCTCCGAGGGACTAGCGGGAACTTTACTCACTCCCTACGAGCAGTACTTC	CASSSEGLAGTLLTPYEQYF
TRBV5-1	.	.	TRBJ2-2	TGCGCCAGCAGCCCGGAGGGCCTGAACACCGGGGAGCTGTTTTTT	CASSPEGLNTGELFF
TRBV2	TRBD1	many	TRBJ2-7	TGTGCCAGCATTCCCCGGGACAGGGCGTTGAGCGAGCAGTACTTC	CASIPRDRALSEQYF
TRBV20-1	TRBD2	.	TRBJ2-7	TGCAGTGCTAGGGACGATCTGGGACTAGCGGGAGTACGGGAGCAGTACTTC	CSARDDLGLAGVREQYF
TRBV29-1	.	few	TRBJ1-2	TGCGGCGTTGAGGGTTCGACAGGAAAGATTAACTATGGCTACACCTTC	CGVEGSTGKINYGYTF
TRBV7-9	.	.	TRBJ1-1	TGTGCCAGCAGCTTACAGGGGACGGCTTTCTTT	CASSLQGTAFF
TRBV11-1	TRBD2	many	TRBJ2-3	TGTGCCAGCAGCCCCCAAGCGGGGGGCCTCACAGATACGCAGTATTTT	CASSPQAGGLTDTQYF